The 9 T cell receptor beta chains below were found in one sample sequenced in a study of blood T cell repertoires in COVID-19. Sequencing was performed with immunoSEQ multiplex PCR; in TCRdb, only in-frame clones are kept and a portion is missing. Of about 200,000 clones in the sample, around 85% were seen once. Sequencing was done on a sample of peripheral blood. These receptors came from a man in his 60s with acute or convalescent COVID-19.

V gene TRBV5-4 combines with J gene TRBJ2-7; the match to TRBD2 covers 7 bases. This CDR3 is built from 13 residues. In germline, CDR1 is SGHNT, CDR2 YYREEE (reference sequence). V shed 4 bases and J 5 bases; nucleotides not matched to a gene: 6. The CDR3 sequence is CASSRDYQDEQYF. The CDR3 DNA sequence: TGTGCCAGCAGCCGGGACTACCAAGACGAGCAGTACTTC. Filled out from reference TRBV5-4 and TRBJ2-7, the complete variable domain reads ETGVTQSPTHLIKTRGQQVTLRCSSQSGHNTVSWYQQALGQGPQFIFQYYREEENGRGNFPPRFSGLQFPNYSSELNVNALELDDSALYLCASSRDYQDEQYFGPGTRLTVT.

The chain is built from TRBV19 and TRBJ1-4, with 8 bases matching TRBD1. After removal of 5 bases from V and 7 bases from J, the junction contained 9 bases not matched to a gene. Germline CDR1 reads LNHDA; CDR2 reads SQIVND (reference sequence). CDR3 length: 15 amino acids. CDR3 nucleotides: TGTGCCAGTAGTCCCCGGGACAGGCGCGGTGAAAAACTGTTTTTT. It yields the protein CASSPRDRRGEKLFF.

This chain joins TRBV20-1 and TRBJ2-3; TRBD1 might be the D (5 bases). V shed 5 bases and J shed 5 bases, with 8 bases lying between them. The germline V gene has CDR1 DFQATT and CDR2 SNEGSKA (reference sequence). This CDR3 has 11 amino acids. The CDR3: CSAPRVDTQYF. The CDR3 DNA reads TGCAGTGCTCCCAGGGTAGATACGCAGTATTTT.

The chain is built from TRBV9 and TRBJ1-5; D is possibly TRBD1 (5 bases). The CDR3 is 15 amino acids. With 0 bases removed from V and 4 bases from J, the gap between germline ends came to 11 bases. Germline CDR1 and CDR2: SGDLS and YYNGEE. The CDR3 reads CASSVGGDRNQPQHF. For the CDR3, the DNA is TGTGCCAGCAGCGTAGGCGGGGACCGAAATCAGCCCCAGCATTTT.

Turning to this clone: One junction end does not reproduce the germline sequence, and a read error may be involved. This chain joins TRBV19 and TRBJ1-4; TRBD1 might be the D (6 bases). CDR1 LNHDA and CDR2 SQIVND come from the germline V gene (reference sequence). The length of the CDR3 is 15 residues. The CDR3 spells CASTGIQGPNGKLFF. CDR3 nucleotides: TGTGCCAGTACCGGAATTCAGGGGCCGAATGGAAAACTGTTTTTT. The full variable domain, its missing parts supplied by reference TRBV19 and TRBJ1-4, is DGGITQSPKYLFRKEGQNVTLSCEQNLNHDAMYWYRQDPGQGLRLIYYSQIVNDFQKGDIAEGYSVSREKKESFPLTVTSAQKNPTAFYLCASTGIQGPNGKLFFGSGTQLSVL.

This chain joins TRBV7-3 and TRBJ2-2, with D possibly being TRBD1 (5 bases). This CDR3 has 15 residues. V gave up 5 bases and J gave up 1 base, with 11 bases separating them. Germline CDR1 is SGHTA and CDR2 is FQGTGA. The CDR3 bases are TGTGCCAGCAGCCTAGGGGTGGGGAACACCGGGGAGCTGTTTTTT. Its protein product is CASSLGVGNTGELFF. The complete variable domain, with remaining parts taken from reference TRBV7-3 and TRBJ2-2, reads GAGVSQTPSNKVTEKGKYVELRCDPISGHTALYWYRQSLGQGPEFLIYFQGTGAADDSGLPNDRFFAVRPEGSVSTLKIQRTERGDSAVYLCASSLGVGNTGELFFGEGSRLTVL.

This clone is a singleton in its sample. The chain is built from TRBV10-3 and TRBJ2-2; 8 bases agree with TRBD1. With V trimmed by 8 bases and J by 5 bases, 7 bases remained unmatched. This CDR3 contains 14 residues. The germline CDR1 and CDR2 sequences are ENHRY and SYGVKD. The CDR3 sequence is CAIGGTGRTGELFF. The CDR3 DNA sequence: TGTGCCATCGGGGGGACAGGACGGACCGGGGAGCTGTTTTTT.

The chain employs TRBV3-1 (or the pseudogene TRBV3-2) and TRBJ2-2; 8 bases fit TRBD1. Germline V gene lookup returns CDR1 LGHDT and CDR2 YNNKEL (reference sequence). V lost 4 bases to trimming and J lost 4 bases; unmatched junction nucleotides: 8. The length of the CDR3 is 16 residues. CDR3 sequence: CASSRGTGQVTGELFF. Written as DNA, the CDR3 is TGTGCCAGCAGCCGGGGTACGGGACAGGTCACCGGGGAGCTGTTTTTT.

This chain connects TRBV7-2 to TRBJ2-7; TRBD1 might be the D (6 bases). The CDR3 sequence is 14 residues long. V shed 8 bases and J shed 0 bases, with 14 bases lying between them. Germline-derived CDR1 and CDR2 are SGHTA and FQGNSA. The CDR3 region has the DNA TGTGCCAGCGAGCGCAGGGGAGACTCCTACGAGCAGTACTTC. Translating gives CASERRGDSYEQYF.